This T cell receptor (beta chain) was captured in a study of T cells after yellow fever vaccination. Overall study: Preparation used SMART-Seq v4 Ultra Low Input for the low-cell-number fractions.

This CDR3 is built from 12 residues. The germline CDR1 and CDR2 sequences are KGHSH and LQKENI. The V and J ends lost 6 bases and 10 bases respectively, with 14 bases between them. Overall study findings and caveats: Few clonotypes appeared in both CD4 and CD8 compartments. Among primary-vaccination clones, most reappeared after the booster, at almost 98% for CD4 and about 90% for CD8.

A process of 5'RACE template switching, which added a universal primer site and UMIs, was used to make TCR cDNA. TCRdb recomputed calls from the 5' RACE reads with MiXCR, one row per CDR3 protein. The top ten clones hold about 0.51% of a sample with approximately 260,000 distinct CDR3 sequences, 13% of them seen once. As concerns this clonotype: Its antigen remains unidentified.

This rearrangement joins TRBV18 to TRBJ2-3; tentative D call: TRBD2 (6 bases). The TCR originated in a man aged 25-45 years who received the YFV17D yellow fever vaccine. The sequences come from CD4+ T cells sorted from PBMCs, collected 45 days after the yellow fever booster vaccination. CDR3 bases: TGTGCCAGCTCCTCCTCCGGAGGGTCGCAGTATTTT. Translated: CASSSSGGSQYF.